The clone carrying this T cell receptor beta chain occurred many times. The target antigen is unknown. This sample is drawn from a study of T cells in Graves' hyperthyroidism and ophthalmopathy. Findings and limits, study-wide: Ophthalmopathy and stable hyperthyroidism were separated by a 13 V-J model. Blood also held most thyroid clonotypes expanded beyond 0.001.

The TCR beta CDR3 regions underwent amplification using RNA transcripts as the source. The primer set for the first-round RT-PCR of the TCR CDR3 was HTBI. MiXCR, run by TCRdb on the multiplex PCR reads, gives a single entry per CDR3 protein. The data hold approximately 690,000 distinct CDR3 sequences, with more than 14% observed a single time. From germline, CDR1 is SGHAT and CDR2 FQNNGV. The CDR3 totals 15 residues. V was clipped by 5 bases and J by 4 bases; unmatched bases: 9. The genes are TRBV11-2 and TRBJ2-7; 9 nucleotides line up with TRBD2. The receptor was derived from a woman in her forties or fifties with Graves' ophthalmopathy. Source material: blood. The CDR3 nucleotides read TGTGCCAGCAGCAACCTAGCGGGACTCAGTTACGAGCAGTACTTC. It yields the protein CASSNLAGLSYEQYF.